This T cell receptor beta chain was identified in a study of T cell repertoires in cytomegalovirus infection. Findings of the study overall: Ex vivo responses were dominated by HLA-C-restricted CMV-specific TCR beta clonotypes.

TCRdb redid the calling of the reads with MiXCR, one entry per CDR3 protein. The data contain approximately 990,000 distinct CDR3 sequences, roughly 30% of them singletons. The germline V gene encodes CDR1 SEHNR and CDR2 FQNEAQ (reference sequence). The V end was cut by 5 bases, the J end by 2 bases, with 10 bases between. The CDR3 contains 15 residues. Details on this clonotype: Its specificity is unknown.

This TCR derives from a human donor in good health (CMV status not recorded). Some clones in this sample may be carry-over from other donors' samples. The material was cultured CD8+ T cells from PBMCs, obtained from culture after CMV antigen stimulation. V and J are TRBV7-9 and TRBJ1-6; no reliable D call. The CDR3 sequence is CASSPTGPYNSPLHF. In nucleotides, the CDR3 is TGTGCCAGCAGCCCAACCGGACCCTATAATTCACCCCTCCACTTT.